This T cell receptor beta chain is drawn from a study of molecular identifiers for immune sequencing clone quantification. Across the study: Split five ways in replicates, RNA from around 18,000 or 91,000 naive CD8 cells had four portions sequenced. General study findings and limits: Clones that exceeded 20 RNA copies held over 98% of effector molecules, yet under 1% in naive cells.

From the PCR reads, TCRdb called clonotypes with MiXCR, one entry per CDR3 protein. The repertoire has more than 450,000 distinct CDR3 sequences, around 21% of them found once; the top ten carry around 0.86%. CD8+CD4-CCR7+CD45RA+ sorting gave the naive CD8 T cells. This clonotype was seen many times. No antigen is known for it. This clonotype originated in a human donor in good health. Some libraries in this study had Jurkat cell RNA spiked in. The sequencing input was naive CD8+ T cells from blood, with Jurkat cell RNA spiked in. Sample subset: FACS-sorted CD8+CD4-CCR7+CD45RA+ naive T cells.

The CDR3 reads CSARDTRTSGENIQYF. CDR3 DNA sequence: TGCAGTGCTCGGGATACCCGGACTAGCGGGGAAAACATTCAGTACTTC. The chain is built from TRBV20-1 and TRBJ2-4, with 12 bases identical to TRBD2. Germline V gives CDR1 DFQATT, CDR2 SNEGSKA (reference sequence). This CDR3 contains 16 residues. V shed 5 bases and J 5 bases; nucleotides not matched to a gene: 10.